A selection of T cell receptor beta chains follows, all from one sample in a study of cytomegalovirus exposure and HLA in healthy donors. The method was immunoSEQ multiplex PCR; TCRdb's version includes in-frame clones alone and lacks a portion of them. The data show about 200,000 clones, approximately 85% seen once. Sequenced material: PBMCs. These receptors were taken from a woman between 45 and 60 years old in good health and CMV-seropositive. Both conserved end residues are part of each CDR3. The D gene is left open where the match is weak. A row's size may be missing; if present it is once, few, many or a size class.

j_gene,abundance,d_gene,v_gene,CDR3nt,CDR3aa
TRBJ1-4,NA,NA,TRBV14,TGTGCCAGCAGTCAAGAAGGAGGAAATGAAAAACTGTTTTTT,CASSQEGGNEKLFF
TRBJ1-1,NA,TRBD1,TRBV7-9,TGTGCCAGCAGCCGGACAGGAGACACTGAAGCTTTCTTT,CASSRTGDTEAFF
TRBJ2-7,NA,TRBD1,TRBV2,TGTGCCAGCAGTGAAGACAGGGGCCTCCAGCAGTACTTC,CASSEDRGLQQYF
TRBJ2-4,NA,NA,TRBV28,TGTGCCAGCAGTCTGGGGACCAGAGGGGAGGCCTTC,CASSLGTRGEAF
TRBJ1-5,NA,NA,TRBV7-9,TGTGCCAGCAGCTTAGGTGCAGGGGCTAGCAATCAGCCCCAGCATTTT,CASSLGAGASNQPQHF
TRBJ2-2,NA,TRBD2,TRBV9,TGTGCCAGCAGCGTGGGACTAGCGAGGACCGGGGAGCTGTTTTTT,CASSVGLARTGELFF
TRBJ2-1,NA,TRBD1,TRBV10-3,TGTGCCATCACCCCGACAGGGGGCGAGACCAATGAGCAGTTCTTC,CAITPTGGETNEQFF
TRBJ1-5,NA,NA,TRBV19,TGTGCCAGTAGTACACAGGGAAGGGATCAGCCCCAGCATTTT,CASSTQGRDQPQHF
TRBJ2-1,few,TRBD2,TRBV11-2,TGTGCCAGCAGCTTACAACCGGGACTAGTGTACAATGAGCAGTTCTTC,CASSLQPGLVYNEQFF
TRBJ1-2,NA,NA,TRBV29-1,TGCAGCGCCTTTTATGGAGTCAGGGGAGGGGCCCTCAACTATGGCTACACCTTC,CSAFYGVRGGALNYGYTF
TRBJ2-1,NA,TRBD2,TRBV7-8,TGTGCCAGCAGCCATCCCACTAGCGGGGGGAGCTCCTACAATGAGCAGTTCTTC,CASSHPTSGGSSYNEQFF
TRBJ1-2,NA,NA,TRBV27,TGTGCCAGCAGCCCGGGTCTCGCGGGGGGCTACACCTTC,CASSPGLAGGYTF
TRBJ2-1,few,TRBD2,TRBV5-1,TGCGCCAGCAGCTTGGCTAGCGGGAGCTCCTACAATGAGCAGTTCTTC,CASSLASGSSYNEQFF
TRBJ1-4,NA,TRBD1,TRBV30,TGTGCCTGGGGGATCGGGGGGACAGGGGATGAAAAACTGTTTTTT,CAWGIGGTGDEKLFF
TRBJ2-1,NA,TRBD2,TRBV11-2,TGTGCCAGCAGCCTAGCGGCTAGCTCCTACAATGAGCAGTTCTTC,CASSLAASSYNEQFF
TRBJ1-1,NA,NA,TRBV10-1,TGCGCCAGCAGTGAGACACCGGGACATCCCCCGGGGCACAAAGCTTTCTTT,CASSETPGHPPGHKAFF
TRBJ2-4,few,TRBD1,TRBV4-3,TGCGCCAGCAGCCAAGGATGGGGACAGAAACAGTACTTC,CASSQGWGQKQYF
TRBJ2-5,NA,NA,TRBV7-9,TGTGCCAGCAGCTCCCCCTACAGGGCTGAGACCCAGTACTTC,CASSSPYRAETQYF
TRBJ1-5,few,NA,TRBV28,TGTGCCAGCAGTTTGTCCCTACGCGCGGGCAATCAGCCCCAGCATTTT,CASSLSLRAGNQPQHF
TRBJ2-5,NA,TRBD2,TRBV7-2,TGTGCCAGCAGCTTAGGGGCGGGGGGCGAGACCCAGTACTTC,CASSLGAGGETQYF
TRBJ1-1,NA,NA,TRBV10-3,TGTGCCATCAGTGATGGAGGGGAGTCGGAAGCTTTCTTT,CAISDGGESEAFF
TRBJ1-1,NA,NA,TRBV7-9,TGTTCCAGCAGCTTAGGAGAGGACACTGAAGCTTTCTTT,CSSSLGEDTEAFF
TRBJ1-4,NA,NA,TRBV28,TGTGCCAGCAGTCCTCGGGGAGGGCTTAATGAAAAACTGTTTTTT,CASSPRGGLNEKLFF